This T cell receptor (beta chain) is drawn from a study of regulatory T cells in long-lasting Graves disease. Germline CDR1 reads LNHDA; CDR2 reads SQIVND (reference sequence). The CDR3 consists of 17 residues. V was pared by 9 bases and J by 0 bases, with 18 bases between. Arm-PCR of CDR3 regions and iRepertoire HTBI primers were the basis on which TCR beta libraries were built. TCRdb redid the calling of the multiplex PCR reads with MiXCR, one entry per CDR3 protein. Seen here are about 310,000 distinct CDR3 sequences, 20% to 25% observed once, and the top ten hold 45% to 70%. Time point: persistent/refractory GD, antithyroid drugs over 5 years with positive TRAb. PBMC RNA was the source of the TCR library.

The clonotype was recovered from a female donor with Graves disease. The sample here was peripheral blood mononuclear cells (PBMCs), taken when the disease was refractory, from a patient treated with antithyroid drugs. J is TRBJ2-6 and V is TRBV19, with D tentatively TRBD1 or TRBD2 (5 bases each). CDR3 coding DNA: TGTGCCAGCAATGCCGGGACGGGAAGCTCTGGGGCCAACGTCCTGACTTTC. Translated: CASNAGTGSSGANVLTF.